This is a list of T cell receptor beta chains from one sample in a study of radiotherapy plus CTLA-4 blockade in lung cancer. Measured with immunoSEQ multiplex PCR; TCRdb has only the in-frame clones, and not every one. Of over 60,000 clones listed, roughly 84% were seen once; the top ten hold 35% to 45%. Sequences were derived from peripheral blood, sampled from a patient treated with radiotherapy plus ipilimumab. All receptors come from a human donor with non-small cell lung cancer that progressed on radiotherapy plus ipilimumab. Each CDR3 is given with its conserved first and last residue. A D gene is named only where the DNA matches it firmly. Expanded clones get a size class; other rows say once, few or many, or leave the size out.

v_gene	abundance	d_gene	j_gene	CDR3nt	CDR3aa
TRBV9	few	.	TRBJ2-1	TGTGCCAGCAGCGTAGGTGGGGCCCTTCTTAACAATGAGCAGTTCTTC	CASSVGGALLNNEQFF
TRBV6-4	.	TRBD2	TRBJ2-3	TGTGCCAGCAGCGAGAACGGACTAGCGCGCATTTCGACAGATACGCAGTATTTT	CASSENGLARISTDTQYF
TRBV6-1	.	.	TRBJ1-1	TGTGCCAGCAGTGATGGGCGGAGGAACACTGAAGCTTTCTTT	CASSDGRRNTEAFF
TRBV21-1	.	.	TRBJ1-5	TGTGCCAGCAGCAAACGGGACGGGAGGCCAGTCAATCAGCCCCAGCATTTT	CASSKRDGRPVNQPQHF
TRBV13	.	.	TRBJ1-1	TGTGCCAGCAGCGATCGGACGGCGATGAACACTGAAGCTTTCTTT	CASSDRTAMNTEAFF
TRBV7-2	.	TRBD1	TRBJ1-5	TGTGCCAGCAGCTTAGACGGAGACAGGGGTTGGCCCCAGCATTTT	CASSLDGDRGWPQHF
TRBV19	.	TRBD1	TRBJ2-5	TGTGCCAGTAGGTTGCAGGGGGCTCGGGAGACCCAGTACTTC	CASRLQGARETQYF
TRBV30	.	.	TRBJ2-3	TGTGCCTGGAGTAGGAGGGTCGGCACAGATACGCAGTATTTT	CAWSRRVGTDTQYF
TRBV6-6	.	.	TRBJ2-2	TGTGCCAGCAGGGATCAGGGGACCGGGGAGCTGTTTTTT	CASRDQGTGELFF
TRBV7-2	.	TRBD1	TRBJ1-5	TGTGCCAGCAGCGTGACCGGGACAGGGGTTCAGCCCCAGCATTTT	CASSVTGTGVQPQHF
TRBV9	.	.	TRBJ1-3	TGTGCCAGCAGCGCGACAGGCAACTCTGGAAACACCATATATTTT	CASSATGNSGNTIYF
TRBV10-3	.	.	TRBJ1-2	TGTGCCATCAGTGAACCCCAGGGGAATGGCTACACCTTC	CAISEPQGNGYTF
TRBV10-3	.	.	TRBJ2-7	TGTGCCATCAGTGAGCCGATAACTCAGGGTGACGAGCAGTACTTC	CAISEPITQGDEQYF
TRBV30	.	.	TRBJ1-5	TGTGCCTGGAGTAGGGGGGCAAATAGCAATCAGCCCCAGCATTTT	CAWSRGANSNQPQHF
TRBV30	once	.	TRBJ2-3	TGTGCCTGGAGTGTGCTGGTGGGGACAGATACGCAGTATTTT	CAWSVLVGTDTQYF
TRBV5-6	.	TRBD1	TRBJ1-5	TGTGCCAGCAGCGGAACAGGGGGCAATCAGCCCCAGCATTTT	CASSGTGGNQPQHF